Only one count was recorded for the clone carrying this T cell receptor beta chain. This sample was taken from a study of T cell clonotyping in hematopoietic cell transplantation. Time point denoted: recipient sample about 28 days before transplant, after cytoreduction. Only in-frame clones appear in the TCRdb table, and some are missing; sequencing was by immunoSEQ multiplex PCR. The sample records fewer than 100,000 clones, 90% to 96% being singletons. The CDR3 covers 16 residues. V was trimmed by 4 bases and J by 8 bases, leaving 24 bases between them. CDR1 is SGHTS and CDR2 is YDEGEE in the germline V gene.

The chain links TRBV5-8 to TRBJ1-2, with no clear D. The receptor was derived from a woman aged 50 to 60 with acute myeloid leukemia. Some clones in this sample may be carry-over from other donors' samples. This specimen consisted of peripheral blood mononuclear cells, obtained before stem cell transplant. The CDR3 DNA is TGTGCCAGCAGCCGCGGGGAAGGCGTAGTCAACGAGGGCTACACCTTC. Amino acids: CASSRGEGVVNEGYTF.